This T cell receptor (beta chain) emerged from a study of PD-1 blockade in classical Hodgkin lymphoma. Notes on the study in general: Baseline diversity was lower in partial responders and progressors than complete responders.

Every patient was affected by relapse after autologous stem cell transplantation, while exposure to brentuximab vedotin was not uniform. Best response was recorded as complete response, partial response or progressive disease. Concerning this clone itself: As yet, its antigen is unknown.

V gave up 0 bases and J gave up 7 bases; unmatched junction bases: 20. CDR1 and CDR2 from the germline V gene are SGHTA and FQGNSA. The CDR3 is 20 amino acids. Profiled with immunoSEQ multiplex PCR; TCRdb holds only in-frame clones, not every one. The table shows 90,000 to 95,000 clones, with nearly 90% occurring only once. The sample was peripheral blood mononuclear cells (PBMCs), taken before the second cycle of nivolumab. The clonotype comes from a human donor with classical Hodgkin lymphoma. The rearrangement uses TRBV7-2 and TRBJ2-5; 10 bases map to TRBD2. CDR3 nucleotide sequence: TGTGCCAGCAGCTTAGCGGACAGGTTTACTAGCGGGAACCTTGGATGGACCCAGTACTTC. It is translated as CASSLADRFTSGNLGWTQYF.